The source of this T cell receptor (beta chain) is a study of cytomegalovirus exposure and HLA in healthy donors. As for the study in general: HLA-typed donors were the source of about 85 million unique TCRs, which an early data release held. Study outcomes and limitations: Several V segments, TRBV6-2 and TRBV6-3 among them, could not be told apart and were dropped. One variant, a missense change in DCLRE1C, was linked in a later analysis to TCR beta V- and J-gene trimming. Most TCR sequences were uncommon, yet certain public TCRs appeared in many donors.

Germline lookup yields CDR1 SGHAT and CDR2 FQNNGV. Between the trimmed V and J ends, which lost 3 bases and 3 bases, there was a span of 5 bases. This CDR3 region has 13 residues. Primers included in the PCR were 60 Vbeta and 13 Jbeta primers. Profiling relied on immunoSEQ multiplex PCR, and the TCRdb table lists in-frame clones only, not all of them. The table includes under 200,000 clones, over 70% detected once. On this clone: The antigen is undetermined.

The source material was PBMCs. The genes are TRBV11-2 and TRBJ2-2; no clear D. This sequence was found in a young woman in good health and CMV-seronegative. CDR3 in amino acids: CASSFEYTGELFF. The CDR3 DNA reads TGTGCCAGCAGCTTTGAGTACACCGGGGAGCTGTTTTTT.